This passage covers 29 T cell receptor beta chains from one sample sequenced in a study of CD8+ T cells in alopecia areata. Sequencing relied on a cDNA template that was reverse transcribed from extracted RNA. Assay: immunoSEQ multiplex PCR; the TCRdb copy retains only in-frame clones and omits some. The table records tens of thousands of clones, 55% to 65% of them present only once. The specimen comprised CD8+ T cells sorted from blood, sampled at week 0. These TCRs come from a human donor with alopecia areata.

This rearrangement joins TRBV10-3 to TRBJ2-1; the match to TRBD2 covers 10 bases. This CDR3 region has 15 residues. Germline CDR1 and CDR2: ENHRY and SYGVKD. Trimming at V came to 3 bases and at J to 5 bases, leaving 4 bases not matched to a gene. The CDR3 region has the DNA TGTGCCATCAGTGACCCTAGCGGGAGTGACAATGAGCAGTTCTTC. As protein: CAISDPSGSDNEQFF.

In DNA, the CDR3 is TGTGCCAGCGGTCGACAGGACACTGAAGCTTTCTTT. Its protein product is CASGRQDTEAFF. The V and J genes are TRBV25-1 and TRBJ1-1; D is possibly TRBD1 (6 bases). The CDR3 is 12 residues long. CDR1 and CDR2 from the germline V gene are MGHDK and SYGVNS. Between the trimmed V and J ends, which lost 8 bases and 3 bases, there was a span of 10 bases.

This chain joins TRBV27 and TRBJ2-1, with D hard to call. Germline loops: CDR1 MNHEY, CDR2 SMNVEV (reference sequence). V was trimmed by 3 bases and J by 3 bases, leaving 6 bases between them. The CDR3 contains 13 residues. The CDR3 DNA follows: TGTGCCAGCAGTTTTTCCAGCTACAATGAGCAGTTCTTC. Translating gives CASSFSSYNEQFF.

The rearrangement uses TRBV19 and TRBJ1-5, with D possibly being TRBD1 (5 bases). V shed 0 bases and J shed 1 base, with 7 bases lying between them. Germline CDR1 is LNHDA and CDR2 is SQIVND (reference sequence). The CDR3 is 15 residues long. CDR3 in DNA: TGTGCCAGTAGTATAGACGCAGGGAGCAATCAGCCCCAGCATTTT. Translation: CASSIDAGSNQPQHF.

The chain combines TRBV30 with TRBJ1-4; a possible D gene is TRBD1 (5 bases). Germline V gene sequence: CDR1 GTSNPN, CDR2 SVGIG (reference sequence). The CDR3 is 14 amino acids. The V and J ends lost 4 bases and 0 bases respectively, with 9 bases between them. This chain's CDR3 is CAWMMGATNEKLFF. The CDR3 bases are TGTGCCTGGATGATGGGGGCAACTAATGAAAAACTGTTTTTT.

V and J are TRBV2 and TRBJ2-7; D gene unclear. Germline V gene sequence: CDR1 SNHLY, CDR2 FYNNEI. CDR3 size: 14 residues. Trimming pared 4 bases from V and 1 base from J, leaving 11 bases between. The CDR3 nucleotides are TGTGCCAGCAGTGTTGTGACACTGTCCTACGAGCAGTACTTC. Protein: CASSVVTLSYEQYF.

The V and J genes are TRBV13 and TRBJ2-7; no firm D call. Per the germline V gene, CDR1 is PRHDT and CDR2 is FYEKMQ (reference sequence). The germline V and J ends were trimmed by 0 bases and 7 bases, with 7 bases remaining between them. The CDR3 has 12 amino acids. The CDR3 reads CASSLGGREQYF. The CDR3 DNA sequence: TGTGCCAGCAGCTTAGGAGGGCGGGAGCAGTACTTC.

This clone appeared many times. V usage is TRBV2 and J usage is TRBJ1-2; D is uncertain. The CDR3 spans 15 residues. Between the trimmed V and J ends, which lost 8 bases and 0 bases, there was a span of 16 bases. Germline V gives CDR1 SNHLY, CDR2 FYNNEI. CDR3 coding DNA: TGTGCCAGCGTATATGCAGGTGGTCCTAACTATGGCTACACCTTC. It encodes CASVYAGGPNYGYTF.

This clone was seen a single time. The chain is built from TRBV30 and TRBJ1-2, with a possible D match to TRBD1 (5 bases). Germline-derived CDR1 and CDR2 are GTSNPN and SVGIG (reference sequence). Trimming removed 4 bases from V and 2 bases from J, with 11 bases in between. The CDR3 has 13 amino acids. CDR3 coding DNA: TGTGCCTGGACCCGGGACCCAAACTATGGCTACACCTTC. This encodes CAWTRDPNYGYTF.

The chain couples TRBV13 to TRBJ2-7; D remains unclear. Germline CDR1 reads PRHDT; CDR2 reads FYEKMQ (reference sequence). Trimming cost V 4 bases and J 3 bases, with 7 bases left between them. The CDR3 is made up of 12 amino acids. The chain's CDR3 is CASSWMSYEQYF. The CDR3, as DNA: TGTGCCAGCAGCTGGATGAGCTACGAGCAGTACTTC.

This clone was counted a few times. The genes are TRBV28 and TRBJ1-1; unclear D gene. Trimming took off 3 bases at V and 6 bases at J, with 20 bases between the two ends. Germline-derived CDR1 and CDR2 are MDHEN and SYDVKM. CDR3 size: 16 residues. CDR3 residues: CASSLTVSGDFSEAFF. The CDR3 coding sequence is TGTGCCAGCAGTTTGACCGTTAGTGGGGATTTTTCTGAAGCTTTCTTT.

The chain carries TRBV4-2 and TRBJ1-1, with D perhaps TRBD1 (6 bases). The CDR3 runs to 15 residues. Germline assignment: CDR1 LGHNA and CDR2 YNFKEQ. Trimming took 0 bases from V and 1 from J, leaving 9 bases between them. This CDR3 reads CASSQDLQGNTEAFF. For the CDR3, the DNA is TGTGCCAGCAGCCAAGACCTACAGGGGAACACTGAAGCTTTCTTT.

This clone was counted only a few times. This sequence joins TRBV7-9 and TRBJ2-5; D is possibly TRBD1 (5 bases). This CDR3 has 16 residues. V was cut by 4 bases and J by 5 bases, with 20 bases left in between. Looked up from germline, CDR1 is SEHNR and CDR2 is FQNEAQ (reference sequence). CDR3 amino acids: CASSWGHMGTGETQYF. The CDR3 region has the DNA TGTGCCAGCAGCTGGGGCCACATGGGAACCGGGGAGACCCAGTACTTC. Drawing the rest from reference TRBV7-9 and TRBJ2-5, the complete variable domain is DTGVSQNPRHKITKRGQNVTFRCDPISEHNRLYWYRQTLGQGPEFLTYFQNEAQLEKSRLLSDRFSAERPKGSFSTLEIQRTEQGDSAMYLCASSWGHMGTGETQYFGPGTRLLVL.

This clone was counted between two and nine times. Distinct nucleotide sequences in the sample also encode this CDR3. The chain carries TRBV15 and TRBJ2-1; maybe TRBD2 (5 bases). The V and J ends lost 0 bases and 0 bases respectively, with 6 bases between them. CDR3 length: 15 residues. Germline V gives CDR1 LNHNV, CDR2 YYDKDF (reference sequence). In nucleotides, the CDR3 is TGTGCCACCAGCAGAGAAGGGAGCTCCTACAATGAGCAGTTCTTC. This gives the protein CATSREGSSYNEQFF.

The chain links TRBV7-8 to TRBJ2-1, with TRBD1 matching 7 bases. CDR1 is SGHVS and CDR2 is FQNEAQ in the germline V gene. The CDR3 is made up of 15 amino acids. The junction had 6 bases not matched to a gene; V was cut back by 5 bases and J by 2 bases. The CDR3 loop reads CASSPTGNPYNEQFF. Here the CDR3 DNA reads TGTGCCAGCAGCCCGACAGGGAACCCCTACAATGAGCAGTTCTTC.

The chain employs TRBV29-1 and TRBJ2-7; D ambiguous. The CDR3 spans 12 residues. In germline, CDR1 is SQVTM, CDR2 ANQGSEA. Trimming removed 0 bases from V and 3 bases from J, with 6 bases in between. CDR3 in DNA: TGCAGCGTTGAAGATCAAGGCTACGAGCAGTACTTC. Translating it yields CSVEDQGYEQYF.

In nucleotides, the CDR3 is TGTGCCAGCAGTTTATGGGGTAGCGGGAGCCAAGAGACCCAGTACTTC. It yields the protein CASSLWGSGSQETQYF. The rearrangement joins TRBV28 to TRBJ2-5, with 9 bases identical to TRBD2. V shed 0 bases and J 1 base; nucleotides not matched to a gene: 3. Germline values: CDR1 MDHEN, CDR2 SYDVKM. The length of the CDR3 is 16 residues.

The rearrangement links TRBV4-1 to TRBJ1-1; D is unclear. CDR1 and CDR2 from the germline V gene are MGHRA and YSYEKL. V lost 3 bases, J lost 2 bases, and 1 base lay in between. The CDR3 is 11 residues long. CDR3 loop: CASSHNTEAFF. The DNA for the CDR3 is TGCGCCAGCAGCCACAACACTGAAGCTTTCTTT.

By share, this clone counts as medium-sized. This chain joins TRBV28 and TRBJ1-3; 9 bases agree with TRBD1. J was trimmed by 2 bases and V by 1 base; bases with no gene match: 3. Germline V gene data show CDR1 as MDHEN and CDR2 as SYDVKM. The CDR3 contains 16 residues. In DNA, the CDR3 is TGTGCCAGCAGTTTATTCGGGACAGGGACTGGAAACACCATATATTTT. Protein: CASSLFGTGTGNTIYF.

V usage is TRBV28 and J usage is TRBJ2-5, with 8 bases aligning to TRBD1. Germline V gene sequence: CDR1 MDHEN, CDR2 SYDVKM. Trimming at V came to 4 bases and at J to 2 bases, leaving 9 bases not matched to a gene. CDR3 size: 16 residues. In DNA form, the CDR3 reads TGTGCCAGCAGTTCTCTGGGACAGGACCTGCAAGAGACCCAGTACTTC. Translation: CASSSLGQDLQETQYF. Using reference TRBV28 and TRBJ2-5 for the parts outside the CDR3, the full variable domain is DVKVTQSSRYLVKRTGEKVFLECVQDMDHENMFWYRQDPGLGLRLIYFSYDVKMKEKGDIPEGYSVSREKKERFSLILESASTNQTSMYLCASSSLGQDLQETQYFGPGTRLLVL.

This clone was recorded at least ten times. The chain carries TRBV4-3 and TRBJ1-4, with TRBD1 as a possible D gene (6 bases). Germline lookup yields CDR1 LGHNA and CDR2 YSLEER. The CDR3 consists of 15 residues. V lost 3 bases and J 2 bases, leaving 10 bases between the germline ends. CDR3 coding DNA: TGCGCCAGCAGCCACTCAACAGGGACTAATGAAAAACTGTTTTTT. It codes for CASSHSTGTNEKLFF.

V gene TRBV30 combines with J gene TRBJ2-7; no clear D. The CDR3 length is 14 residues. Between the trimmed V and J ends, which lost 0 bases and 2 bases, there was a span of 11 bases. CDR1 is GTSNPN, CDR2 SVGIG, per germline (reference sequence). The CDR3 loop reads CAWSVGRFPYEQYF. The CDR3 bases are TGTGCCTGGAGTGTCGGAAGGTTCCCCTACGAGCAGTACTTC. Full variable domain (rest looked up from reference TRBV30 and TRBJ2-7): SQTIHQWPATLVQPVGSPLSLECTVEGTSNPNLYWYRQAAGRGLQLLFYSVGIGQISSEVPQNLSASRPQDRQFILSSKKLLLSDSGFYLCAWSVGRFPYEQYFGPGTRLTVT.

This rearrangement joins TRBV4-1 to TRBJ2-7, with 10 bases lining up with TRBD2. CDR1 MGHRA and CDR2 YSYEKL come from the germline V gene. This CDR3 comprises 15 residues. V gave up 0 bases and J gave up 6 bases; unmatched junction bases: 5. CDR3 sequence reads: CASSQELAGLPEQYF. The CDR3 DNA reads TGCGCCAGCAGCCAAGAACTAGCGGGGCTTCCCGAGCAGTACTTC.

The V call is TRBV19, the J call TRBJ1-5; TRBD1 might be the D (5 bases). Trimming shortened V by 5 bases and J by 2 bases, and 13 bases separated the two germline ends. Looked up from germline, CDR1 is LNHDA and CDR2 is SQIVND (reference sequence). The length of the CDR3 is 15 residues. CDR3 in amino acids: CASSAVGGGNQPQHF. CDR3 coding DNA: TGTGCCAGTAGTGCCGTCGGAGGGGGCAATCAGCCCCAGCATTTT. Together with reference TRBV19 and TRBJ1-5, the CDR3 gives the full variable domain: DGGITQSPKYLFRKEGQNVTLSCEQNLNHDAMYWYRQDPGQGLRLIYYSQIVNDFQKGDIAEGYSVSREKKESFPLTVTSAQKNPTAFYLCASSAVGGGNQPQHFGDGTRLSIL.

There are a few counts of this clone. The chain is built from TRBV4-3 and TRBJ1-1; D is undetermined. CDR1 is LGHNA and CDR2 is YSLEER in the germline V gene. V shed 0 bases and J shed 7 bases, with 12 bases lying between them. This CDR3 contains 14 residues. The CDR3 reads CASSQDRWSVEAFF. The CDR3 DNA reads as TGCGCCAGCAGCCAAGATCGTTGGTCGGTTGAAGCTTTCTTT.

J is TRBJ2-1 and V is TRBV4-1, with 8 bases aligning to TRBD1. The CDR3 covers 14 residues. With 4 bases clipped from V and 7 bases from J, the junction kept 6 bases outside the gene matches. CDR1 and CDR2 (germline): MGHRA, YSYEKL. In DNA, the CDR3 is TGCGCCAGCAGCCCGACAGGGGAGGCTAATGAGCAGTTCTTC. Its translation: CASSPTGEANEQFF.

The V and J genes are TRBV25-1 and TRBJ1-1, with TRBD1 identical over 7 bases. V trimming: 4 bases; J trimming: 7 bases; junction bases outside the gene matches: 12. The germline CDR1 and CDR2 sequences are MGHDK and SYGVNS. This CDR3 spans 15 amino acids. As DNA, the CDR3 is TGTGCCAGCAGTGTGACAGGGATGGATAGTGGTGAAGCTTTCTTT. Translating it yields CASSVTGMDSGEAFF.

The CDR3 DNA follows: TGTGCCAGCAGTTCCTACAGGGACAATGAGCAGTTCTTC. Its protein is CASSSYRDNEQFF. The chain employs TRBV27 and TRBJ2-1; maybe TRBD1 (6 bases). Deletions cut 4 bases from V and 5 bases from J, with 9 bases between. This CDR3 has 13 amino acids. CDR1 is MNHEY and CDR2 is SMNVEV in the germline V gene (reference sequence).

The V call is TRBV6-4, the J call TRBJ2-3; 13 nucleotides match TRBD2. The trim removed 5 bases at V and 4 bases at J, leaving 3 bases unmatched. In germline, CDR1 is MRHNA, CDR2 SNTAGT. The CDR3 length is 15 residues. CDR3 amino acids: CASSRTSGSSDTQYF. The CDR3 DNA is TGTGCCAGCAGTCGGACTAGCGGGAGCTCAGATACGCAGTATTTT.